This T cell receptor beta chain was retrieved from a study of tumor-infiltrating lymphocytes in primary liver carcinoma. Germline V gene sequence: CDR1 SQVTM, CDR2 ANQGSEA. This CDR3 has 13 amino acids. V was trimmed by 6 bases and J by 4 bases, leaving 14 bases between them. For each extraction, RNA and DNA were obtained together from around 20-30 mg of unsorted bulk tissue. cDNA specific to TCR beta was made from approximately 0.55 ug of total RNA, with a constant-region primer employed for priming. Slightly modified ARM-PCR with three nested multiplex PCR rounds yielded TCR beta libraries. In the first two PCR rounds, TRBV1-TRBV30 forward primers were paired with a C-beta reverse primer, and each round lasted roughly 10 cycles. MiXCR, applied by TCRdb to the multiplex PCR reads, yields one record per CDR3 protein. This table holds under 50,000 distinct CDR3 sequences, 70% to 85% found once.

Sequenced input: liver tumor tissue from sampling region 5. Subset meaning: tumor region T5, tumor centre. V gene TRBV29-1 combines with J gene TRBJ2-3, with D perhaps matching TRBD2 (6 bases). The sequence was collected from a man aged 35 to 55 with primary liver carcinoma and hepatitis B virus infection. The CDR3 loop reads CSVKGGDSDTQYF. The CDR3 DNA reads TGCAGCGTGAAGGGAGGCGACTCAGATACGCAGTATTTT.